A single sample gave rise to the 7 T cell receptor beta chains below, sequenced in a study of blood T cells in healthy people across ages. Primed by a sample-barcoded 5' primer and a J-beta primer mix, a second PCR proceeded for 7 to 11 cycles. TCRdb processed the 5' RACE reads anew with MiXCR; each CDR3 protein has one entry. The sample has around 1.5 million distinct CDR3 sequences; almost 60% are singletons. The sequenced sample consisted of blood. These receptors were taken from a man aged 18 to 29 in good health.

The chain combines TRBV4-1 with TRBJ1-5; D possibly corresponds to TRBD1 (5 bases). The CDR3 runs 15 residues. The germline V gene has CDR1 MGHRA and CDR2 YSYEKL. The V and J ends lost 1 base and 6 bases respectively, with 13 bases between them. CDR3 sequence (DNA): TGCGCCAGCAGCCAAGTGGACGGGGGAAGTCAGCCCCAGCATTTT. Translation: CASSQVDGGSQPQHF.

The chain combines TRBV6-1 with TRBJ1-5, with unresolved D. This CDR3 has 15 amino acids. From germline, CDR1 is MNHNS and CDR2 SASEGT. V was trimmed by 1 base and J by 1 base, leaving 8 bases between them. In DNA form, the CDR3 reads TGTGCCAGCAGTGAAGACACTCGAAGCAATCAGCCCCAGCATTTT. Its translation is CASSEDTRSNQPQHF.

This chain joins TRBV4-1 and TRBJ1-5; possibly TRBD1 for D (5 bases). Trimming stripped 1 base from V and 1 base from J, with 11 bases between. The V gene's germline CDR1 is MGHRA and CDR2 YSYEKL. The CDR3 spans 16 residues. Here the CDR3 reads CASSQVPRDSNQPQHF. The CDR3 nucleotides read TGCGCCAGCAGCCAAGTCCCACGGGACAGCAATCAGCCCCAGCATTTT.

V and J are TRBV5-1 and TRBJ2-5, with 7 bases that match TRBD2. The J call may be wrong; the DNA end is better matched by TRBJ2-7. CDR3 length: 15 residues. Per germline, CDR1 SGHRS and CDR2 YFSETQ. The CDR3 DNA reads TGCGCCAGCAGCCAGCCGACTAGCAGACACTACGAGCAGTACTTC. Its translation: CASSQPTSRHYEQYF.

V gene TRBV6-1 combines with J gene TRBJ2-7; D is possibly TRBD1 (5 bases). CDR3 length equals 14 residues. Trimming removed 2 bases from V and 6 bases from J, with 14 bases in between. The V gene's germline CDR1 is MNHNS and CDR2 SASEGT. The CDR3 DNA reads TGTGCCAGCAGTGAATCCTCGGGTGGGGCCGAGCAGTACTTC. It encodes CASSESSGGAEQYF.

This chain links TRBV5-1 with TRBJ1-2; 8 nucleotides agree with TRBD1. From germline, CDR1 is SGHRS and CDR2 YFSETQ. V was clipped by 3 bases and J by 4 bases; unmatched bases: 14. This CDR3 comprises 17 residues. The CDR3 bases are TGCGCCAGCAGCTCTCAGGGGACAGGCCCTAGTTTCTATGGCTACACCTTC. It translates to CASSSQGTGPSFYGYTF. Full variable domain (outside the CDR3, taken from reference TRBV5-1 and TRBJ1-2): KAGVTQTPRYLIKTRGQQVTLSCSPISGHRSVSWYQQTPGQGLQFLFEYFSETQRNKGNFPGRFSGRQFSNSRSEMNVSTLELGDSALYLCASSSQGTGPSFYGYTFGSGTRLTVV.

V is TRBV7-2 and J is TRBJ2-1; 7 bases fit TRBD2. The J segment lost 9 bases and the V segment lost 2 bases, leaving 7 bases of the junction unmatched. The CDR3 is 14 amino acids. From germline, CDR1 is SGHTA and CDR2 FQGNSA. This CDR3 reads CASSLRRESVEQFF. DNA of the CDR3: TGTGCCAGCAGCTTAAGGCGGGAGTCCGTTGAGCAGTTCTTC.